This T cell receptor (beta chain) was captured by sequencing in a study of shared clonotypes between healthy human individuals (TCRdb year 2020). Regarding the study in general: A couple of women and a few men aged 18 to 49 years were included in the cohort. For each donor, three plates each were used for CD4 naive and CD4 memory, two plates were used for CD8 naive, and one plate was used for CD8 memory. To estimate repertoire size and how much clonotype sharing occurs between individuals, the study deeply sequenced the blood TCR repertoires of a handful of healthy adults. To increase sequencing depth and limit assay-specific biases, different laboratories used diverse techniques to prepare libraries and sequence TCR repertoires. Per donor, leukapheresis produced somewhere between about 0.9 and 9.5 billion PBMCs. What the research found in general, with its limitations: Clonotypes shared by all four sorted-subset donors showed higher generation probabilities than non-shared clonotypes. Pairwise subsampling indicated that sequencing depth was expected to affect the degree of clonotype sharing among donors. Larger estimated clonotype richness was generally found for naive subsets than for memory subsets. Incomplete sequencing was indicated by rarefaction of sorted-subset datasets, despite the large sequencing depth. Roughly 5% of naive CD4, 3.5% of naive CD8, approximately 2.2% of memory CD4, and over 0.35% of memory CD8 clonotypes were shared across several donors. Sampling was restricted to blood, and TCR repertoires in tissue are likely to differ from TCR repertoires in blood. The genetic and exposure-history diversity represented was limited by the small number of donors.

This clone has a single count. The antigen it binds to is not known. One end of the junction is discordant with germline, which a read error may explain. From the cysteine through the phenylalanine, the CDR3 covers 16 amino acids. The only DNA kept is the CDR3, 48 bases in frame from the first base. The germline V gene gives CDR1 as SGHRS and CDR2 as YFSETQ. The donors were healthy, HIV-negative adults who had no recently reported acute infections or vaccinations. Every donor was a Caucasian adult residing in Nashville, Tennessee, USA. Magnetic negative selection was used to enrich CD4+ T cells, after which naive cells were positively selected on CD45RA and the negative fraction became the memory subset. Blood was obtained by leukapheresis, after which PBMCs were separated by Ficoll-Histopaque density gradient centrifugation and cryopreserved in liquid nitrogen vapor phase. Analytical flow cytometry was used to check the purity and quantity of every magnetically sorted T cell population. Genomic DNA was isolated from each sorted fraction and quantified by UV absorbance on a Nanodrop 2000c.

Using the deep immunoSEQ assay, multiplex PCR amplified TCR CDR3 regions from genomic DNA. Extracted genomic DNA from each cell subset was distributed evenly across all wells of several immunoSEQ 96-well plates, and each plate was treated as a replicate. For sorted subsets, around 200 ng genomic DNA, equal to 30,000 to 35,000 T cell genomes, was loaded into each replicate PCR. Purified libraries were quantified with a Qubit 3.0 fluorometer, sized on a Bioanalyzer 2100, and re-quantified with the KAPA Library Quantification kit. Every immunoSEQ 96-well plate was sequenced on a separate single-read 150-cycle Illumina NextSeq 550 flow cell. Processing in the source paper ran as follows. Because only junctional sequences without quality scores were contained in the immunoSEQ output, filtering matching that applied to full-length reads could not be performed. To assign V/J genes and CDR3, sequences were annotated using PyIR, a Python wrapper for IgBLAST v1.9, with IMGT germline references. Any read was removed if the V/J assignment was weak (E-value above 1e-6), the CDR3 was missing, or the read contained stop codons, out-of-frame junctions, or ambiguous translated residues. A V3J clonotype was defined by an identical inferred V gene, J gene, and CDR3 amino acid sequence. To compute the percentage overlap between repertoires, the number of shared unique clonotypes was divided by the size of the smaller repertoire. Richness of each repertoire was evaluated using RTK rarefaction, the Chao1 estimator, and Recon v2.1 estimates of unobserved clonotypes. OLGA was used to compute generation probabilities for all TCRbeta clonotypes that the gDNA method yielded from a handful of donors. TCRdb holds this immuneACCESS table with in-frame rearrangements only. Some clones are missing; in checked studies, unresolved V genes explain under half, and the rest has no known cause. Clonal size and the V and J genes are those of that table, whereas D and trimming came from the DNA. For this sample there are 2,500,000 or so clones; around 90% appear just once. The ten biggest clones cover over 0.12% of the sample.

This sequence uses TRBV5-1 and TRBJ2-5; the central 8 bases match TRBD2. The clonotype originates from a man aged 18 to 29 in good health. The specimen sequenced was naive CD4+ T cells sorted from blood. Interpreted using the paper, the cell subset or site label stands for: CD45RA+ positively selected. The DNA is TGCGCCAGCAGTTTGGGAGGCGGGGGGACCCAAGAGACCCAGTACTTC. The encoded protein is CASSLGGGGTQETQYF.